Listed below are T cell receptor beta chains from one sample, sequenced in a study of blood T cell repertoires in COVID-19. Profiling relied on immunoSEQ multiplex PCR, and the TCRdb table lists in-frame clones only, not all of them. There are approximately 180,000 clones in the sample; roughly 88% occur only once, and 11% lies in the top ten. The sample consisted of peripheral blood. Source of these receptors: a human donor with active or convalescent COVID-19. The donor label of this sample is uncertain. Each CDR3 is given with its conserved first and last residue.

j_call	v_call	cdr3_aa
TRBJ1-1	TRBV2	CASSGGRTDEAFF
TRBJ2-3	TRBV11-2	CASSPPGVSTDTQYF
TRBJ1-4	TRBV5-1	CASSSGVQGSNEKLFF
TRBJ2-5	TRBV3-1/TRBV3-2	CASSQLDGGETQYF
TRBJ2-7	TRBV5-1	CASSLGAGKLNEQYF
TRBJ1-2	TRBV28	CAIGRGIANYGYTF
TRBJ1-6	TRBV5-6	CASSLERADSPLHF
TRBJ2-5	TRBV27	CASSLRPDTNLQETQYF
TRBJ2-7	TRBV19	CASSSLPGQGDHEQYF
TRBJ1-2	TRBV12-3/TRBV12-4	CASRRGGAGGYTF
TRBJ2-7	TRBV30	CAWSPNREQYF
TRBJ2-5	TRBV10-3	CAIRGDRRVETQYF
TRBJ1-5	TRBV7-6	CASSLESGSNQPQHF
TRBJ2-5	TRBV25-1	CASRGLSGETQYF
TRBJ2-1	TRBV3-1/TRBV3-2	CASSQVRGGRYNEQFF
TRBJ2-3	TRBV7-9	CASSRGGRQAAQDTQYF
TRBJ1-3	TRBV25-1	CASSPRTGGNTIYF
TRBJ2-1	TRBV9	CASTPGLAVNNEQFF
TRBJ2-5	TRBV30	CAWTTHPTSGGALPQETQYF
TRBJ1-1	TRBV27	CASSLQGMVGTEAFF
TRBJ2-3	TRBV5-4	CASSSSGGYASSTDTQYF
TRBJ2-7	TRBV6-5	CASSYLDKTYEQYF
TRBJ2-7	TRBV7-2	CASSLAGSGSSYEQYF
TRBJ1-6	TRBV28	CASSLWGARSSYNSPLHF
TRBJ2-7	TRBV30	CAWSVQLRERQYF
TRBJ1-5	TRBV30	CAWTLTGEDQPQHF
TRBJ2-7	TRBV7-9	CASSLAGVAYEQYF
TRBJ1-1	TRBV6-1	CASSEDGGNTEAFF
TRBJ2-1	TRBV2	CASKTSGGALDEQFF
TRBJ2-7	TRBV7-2	CASSLGTGSYEQYF
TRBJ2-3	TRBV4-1	CASSQLTAGTSGSWGTDTQYF
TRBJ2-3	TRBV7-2	CASSLQGLAGGRTDTQYF
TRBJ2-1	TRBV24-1	CATSDLLQQRIEQFF
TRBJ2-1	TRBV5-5	CASIGSRVDNEQFF
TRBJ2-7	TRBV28	CASSPGGAPYEQYF
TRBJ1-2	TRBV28	CASSFKPYGYTF
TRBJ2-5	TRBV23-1	CASSQCRGGGGRQETQYF
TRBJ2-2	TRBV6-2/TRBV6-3	CASSRGERGFGELFF
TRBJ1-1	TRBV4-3	CASSQDTGTEAFF
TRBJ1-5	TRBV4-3	CASSQDRRVSNQPQHF
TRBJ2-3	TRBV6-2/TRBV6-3	CASSPADTQYF
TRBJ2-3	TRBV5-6	CASSWLGQFTDTQYF
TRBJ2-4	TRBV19	CASTSRGTGGDIQYF
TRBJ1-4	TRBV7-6	CASSSGTLDNEKLFF
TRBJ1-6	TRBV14	CASSHIWGGSSYNSPLHF
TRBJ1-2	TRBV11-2	CASSQRTGDYGYTF
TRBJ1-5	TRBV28	CASSSSGQPQHF
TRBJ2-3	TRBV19	CASSTTGTSSRTDTQYF
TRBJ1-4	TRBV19	CASSIWQAATNEKLFF
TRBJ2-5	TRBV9	CASSVAGTKETQYF
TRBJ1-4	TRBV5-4	CASSSTGGGTNEKLFF
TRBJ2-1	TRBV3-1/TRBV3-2	CASSQDPGLANEQFF
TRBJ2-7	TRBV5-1	CASSLLPRDPLEQYF